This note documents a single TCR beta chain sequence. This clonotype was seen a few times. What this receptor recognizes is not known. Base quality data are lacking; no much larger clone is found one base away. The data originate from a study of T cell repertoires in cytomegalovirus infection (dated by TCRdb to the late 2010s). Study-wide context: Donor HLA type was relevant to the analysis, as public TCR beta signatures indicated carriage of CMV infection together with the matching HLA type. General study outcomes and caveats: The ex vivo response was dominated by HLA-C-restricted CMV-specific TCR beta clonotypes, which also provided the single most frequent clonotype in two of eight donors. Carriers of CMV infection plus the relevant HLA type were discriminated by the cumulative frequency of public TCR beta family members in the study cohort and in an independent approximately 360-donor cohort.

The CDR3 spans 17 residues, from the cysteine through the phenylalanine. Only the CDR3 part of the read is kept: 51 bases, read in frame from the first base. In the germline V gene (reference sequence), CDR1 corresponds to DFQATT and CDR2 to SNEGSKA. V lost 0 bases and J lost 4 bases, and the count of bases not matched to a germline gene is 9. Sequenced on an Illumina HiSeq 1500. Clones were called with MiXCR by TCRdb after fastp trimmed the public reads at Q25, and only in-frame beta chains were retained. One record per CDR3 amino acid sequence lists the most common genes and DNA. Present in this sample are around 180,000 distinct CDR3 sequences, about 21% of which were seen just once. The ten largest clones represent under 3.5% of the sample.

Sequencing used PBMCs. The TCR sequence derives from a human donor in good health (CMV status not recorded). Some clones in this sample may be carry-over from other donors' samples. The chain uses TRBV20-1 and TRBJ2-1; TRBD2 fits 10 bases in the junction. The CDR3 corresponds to CSARDWPAGGVYNEQFF. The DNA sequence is TGCAGTGCTAGAGACTGGCCAGCGGGGGGGGTTTACAATGAGCAGTTCTTC.